This T cell receptor beta chain came from a study of T-cell memory formation after mild COVID-19. Whole-study results and caveats: Some clones that responded turned up in pre-infection memory, which suggests that cross-reactive memory joined in.

5'RACE primed from the constant segment yielded TCR alpha and TCR beta cDNA libraries bearing sample barcodes and UMIs. One entry per CDR3 protein results from TCRdb running MiXCR on the 5' RACE reads. Counted here are 150,000 to 200,000 distinct CDR3 sequences, roughly 28% occurring once; the ten biggest clones make up more than 10%. This clonotype showed up just a few times. The target antigen is unknown. The sequenced sample consisted of PBMCs or a T cell subset sorted from them (not recorded which). The clonotype was recovered from an adult woman who had mild COVID-19 (a few samples of this study predate the infection). Cell type and time point are not known.

This chain's CDR3 is CASRTRQRTDTQYF. The CDR3 coding sequence is TGTGCCAGCAGAACCAGACAGCGCACAGATACGCAGTATTTT. V is TRBV7-2 and J is TRBJ2-3, with a weak D call TRBD1 (5 bases). Germline-derived CDR1 and CDR2 are SGHTA and FQGNSA. Trimming removed 6 bases at V and 1 base at J, with 11 bases between. The length of the CDR3 is 14 residues.